This paragraph covers one TCR beta chain sequence. Clones were read by immunoSEQ multiplex PCR, and TCRdb kept only the in-frame ones, dropping some. The sample includes around 400,000 clones, about nine tenths of them seen just once. Participant age was roughly 18 to 90 years, and participants resided in 24 US areas. The entry originates in a study of blood T cell repertoires in COVID-19. The sequence was collected from a woman aged 40 to 49 who had been exposed to COVID-19. Source material: PBMCs or T cells enriched from blood (not recorded which).

The CDR3 sequence: CAWNQGNQPQHF. In DNA, the CDR3 is TGTGCCTGGAACCAGGGTAATCAGCCCCAGCATTTT. The gene calls are TRBV30 and TRBJ1-5; the D gene is possibly TRBD1 (5 bases). CDR3 length: 12 residues. The germline gives CDR1 GTSNPN, CDR2 SVGIG (reference sequence). The ends were cut back, 4 bases at V and 4 bases at J, with 8 bases in the middle. Based on the CDR3 plus reference TRBV30 and TRBJ1-5, the full variable domain is SQTIHQWPATLVQPVGSPLSLECTVEGTSNPNLYWYRQAAGRGLQLLFYSVGIGQISSEVPQNLSASRPQDRQFILSSKKLLLSDSGFYLCAWNQGNQPQHFGDGTRLSIL.